Presented here are 30 T cell receptor beta chains from one specimen sequenced in a study of shared clonotypes between healthy human individuals. Terminally differentiated effector memory CD45RA+ cells were excluded by CCR7 positive selection of CD45RO-negative cells. The repertoire was sequenced with immunoSEQ multiplex PCR; TCRdb's copy has only in-frame clones and lacks some. The sample gives about 2.1 million clones, 93% of which show up once; under 2% is in the top ten. Source material: naive CD8+ T cells from PBMCs. The receptors were sampled from a man between 18 and 29 years old in good health. Some clones in this sample may be carry-over from other donors' samples.

This chain joins TRBV6-5 and TRBJ2-2, with D maybe TRBD1 (5 bases). The CDR3 is made up of 13 amino acids. The V and J ends lost 8 bases and 3 bases respectively, with 10 bases between them. The germline V gene encodes CDR1 MNHEY and CDR2 SVGAGI. The CDR3 protein is CASQGSDTGELFF. The CDR3 DNA reads as TGTGCCAGCCAGGGCTCGGACACCGGGGAGCTGTTTTTT.

The chain combines TRBV7-9 with TRBJ2-1; D is perhaps TRBD2 (6 bases). The germline CDR1 and CDR2 sequences are SEHNR and FQNEAQ (reference sequence). Trimming took off 5 bases at V and 2 bases at J, with 19 bases between the two ends. The CDR3 has 17 amino acids. CDR3 in DNA: TGTGCCAGCAGCCCTAGGGGCGGGGAGAAACCCTACAATGAGCAGTTCTTC. This encodes CASSPRGGEKPYNEQFF. Combining the CDR3 with reference TRBV7-9 and TRBJ2-1 gives the whole variable domain DTGVSQNPRHKITKRGQNVTFRCDPISEHNRLYWYRQTLGQGPEFLTYFQNEAQLEKSRLLSDRFSAERPKGSFSTLEIQRTEQGDSAMYLCASSPRGGEKPYNEQFFGPGTRLTVL.

The chain combines TRBV7-9 with TRBJ2-5; TRBD2 matches 9 bases. The J call is doubtful: the DNA matches TRBJ2-7 better. The CDR3 is made up of 14 amino acids. In germline, CDR1 is SEHNR, CDR2 FQNEAQ (reference sequence). This chain's CDR3 is CASSFSGSLHEQYF. In DNA form, the CDR3 reads TGTGCCAGCAGCTTTAGCGGGAGTCTCCACGAGCAGTACTTC.

The chain has TRBV4-1 and TRBJ2-3; weak D call: TRBD2 (6 bases). There are 19 residues in the CDR3. V lost 0 bases and J lost 1, with 20 bases in between. CDR1 is MGHRA, CDR2 YSYEKL, per germline. CDR3 protein: CASSQDWVDYIRRTDTQYF. For the CDR3, the DNA is TGCGCCAGCAGCCAAGACTGGGTGGACTATATCCGTCGCACAGATACGCAGTATTTT.

The rearrangement links TRBV4-1 to TRBJ1-1; D possibly corresponds to TRBD1 (6 bases). Per germline, CDR1 MGHRA and CDR2 YSYEKL. This CDR3 has 16 amino acids. Trimming cost V 4 bases and J 7 bases, with 22 bases left between them. The CDR3 bases are TGCGCCAGCAGCCCACTCGGGGGGCGCAGGCAGGGTGAAGCTTTCTTT. This codes for CASSPLGGRRQGEAFF.

Only a few counts were recorded for this clone. The sample carries other DNA sequences with the same CDR3. The chain links TRBV30 to TRBJ1-1; D gene ambiguous. CDR3 size: 13 residues. Germline V gene lookup returns CDR1 GTSNPN and CDR2 SVGIG (reference sequence). Deletions cut 0 bases from V and 0 bases from J, with 5 bases between. The chain's CDR3 is CAWSVRMNTEAFF. The CDR3 nucleotides are TGTGCCTGGAGTGTACGGATGAACACTGAAGCTTTCTTT.

This chain joins TRBV28 and TRBJ2-2; D ambiguous. V was clipped by 8 bases and J by 1 base, with 2 bases between them. Germline-derived CDR1 and CDR2 are MDHEN and SYDVKM. The CDR3 is 11 residues long. CDR3 DNA sequence: TGTGCCAGCCAGAACACCGGGGAGCTGTTTTTT. Its translation: CASQNTGELFF.

The chain employs TRBV19 and TRBJ1-1; perhaps TRBD1 as D (5 bases). V was cut by 3 bases and J by 1 base, with 21 bases left in between. The V gene's germline CDR1 is LNHDA and CDR2 SQIVND (reference sequence). The CDR3 consists of 18 residues. CDR3 nucleotides: TGTGCCAGTAGTATCCCAACCCGCGAACGGGACCCGAACACTGAAGCTTTCTTT. It is translated as CASSIPTRERDPNTEAFF.

This clone was seen just once. The rearrangement joins TRBV2 to TRBJ2-1; TRBD1 might be the D (6 bases). The CDR3 loop spans 16 amino acids. Germline V gene data show CDR1 as SNHLY and CDR2 as FYNNEI. V was clipped by 8 bases and J by 4 bases, with 21 bases between them. The CDR3 protein is CASGDRRAIPYNEQFF. CDR3 in DNA: TGTGCCAGCGGCGACAGGCGGGCCATTCCTTACAATGAGCAGTTCTTC.

V is TRBV4-2 and J is TRBJ2-7; the match to TRBD1 covers 12 bases. The V segment lost 0 bases and the J segment 6 bases; nucleotides outside the gene matches: 9. The germline CDR1 and CDR2 sequences are LGHNA and YNFKEQ. The CDR3 has 17 amino acids. The CDR3, as DNA: TGTGCCAGCAGCCAAGATCTTGGGGGGACAGGGGGCTCCGAGCAGTACTTC. The encoded protein is CASSQDLGGTGGSEQYF.

In the case of this clone: Mismatch with germline at one junction end may stem from a read error. The chain couples TRBV10-2 to TRBJ2-1; 10 nucleotides line up with TRBD1. The CDR3 consists of 15 residues. Germline CDR1 WSHSY, CDR2 SAAADI. CDR3 sequence (DNA): TGTGCCAGCAGCCGGGACAGGGGCCAGTACAATGAGCAGTTCTTC. It specifies CASSRDRGQYNEQFF.

The chain combines TRBV11-1 with TRBJ2-7; D not certain. Trimming removed 0 bases at V and 5 bases at J, with 11 bases between. The CDR3 sequence is 14 residues long. Germline CDR1 reads SGHAT; CDR2 reads FQDESV (reference sequence). In DNA, the CDR3 is TGTGCCAGCAGCTTAGCGATGTCGGGCCACGAGCAGTACTTC. The encoded protein is CASSLAMSGHEQYF. Full variable domain (outside the CDR3, taken from reference TRBV11-1 and TRBJ2-7): EAEVAQSPRYKITEKSQAVAFWCDPISGHATLYWYRQILGQGPELLVQFQDESVVDDSQLPKDRFSAERLKGVDSTLKIQPAELGDSAMYLCASSLAMSGHEQYFGPGTRLTVT.

This clone was picked up one time. This sequence joins TRBV19 and TRBJ2-3, with a weak D call TRBD2 (5 bases). V lost 3 bases, J lost 1 base, and 11 bases lay in between. CDR1 is LNHDA, CDR2 SQIVND, per germline (reference sequence). The CDR3 is 15 residues long. For the CDR3, the DNA is TGTGCCAGTAGTATTACCCCGAGGGGCACAGATACGCAGTATTTT. Its translation is CASSITPRGTDTQYF.

The chain carries TRBV5-5 and TRBJ2-7, with 7 nucleotides matching TRBD1. V shed 1 base, J shed 2 bases, and the junction held 6 bases outside the gene matches. This CDR3 has 15 amino acids. Germline V gives CDR1 SGHKS, CDR2 YYEKEE (reference sequence). CDR3 nucleotides: TGTGCCAGCAGCTTGACCCCGGGACAGACCTACGAGCAGTACTTC. Protein: CASSLTPGQTYEQYF.

The chain has TRBV29-1 and TRBJ1-4; tentatively, D is TRBD1 (5 bases). The CDR3 totals 11 residues. In germline, CDR1 is SQVTM, CDR2 ANQGSEA. V was clipped by 6 bases and J by 8 bases, with 10 bases between them. The DNA of the CDR3 is TGCAGCGTGCAGGGTGGGGAAAAACTGTTTTTT. Its translation is CSVQGGEKLFF.

This clone has just a few counts. Other DNA sequences from this sample encode an identical CDR3 as well. This sequence joins TRBV19 and TRBJ1-1; D remains unclear. There are 14 residues in the CDR3. V was trimmed by 1 base and J by 1 base, leaving 7 bases between them. Germline loops: CDR1 LNHDA, CDR2 SQIVND (reference sequence). As DNA, the CDR3 is TGTGCCAGTAGTATAGGGGAGGGGAACACTGAAGCTTTCTTT. Protein: CASSIGEGNTEAFF.

The rearrangement uses TRBV7-8 and TRBJ2-5; possibly TRBD2 for D (6 bases). Germline loops: CDR1 SGHVS, CDR2 FQNEAQ. The CDR3 runs to 16 residues. Trimming cost V 5 bases and J 1 base, with 17 bases left between them. The CDR3 coding sequence is TGTGCCAGCAGCCGAACTAGCTCTGCAATCCAAGAGACCCAGTACTTC. Protein sequence: CASSRTSSAIQETQYF. The full variable domain, in which reference TRBV7-8 and TRBJ2-5 provide the parts outside the CDR3, is GAGVSQSPRYKVAKRGQDVALRCDPISGHVSLFWYQQALGQGPEFLTYFQNEAQLDKSGLPSDRFFAERPEGSVSTLKIQRTQQEDSAVYLCASSRTSSAIQETQYFGPGTRLLVL.

The chain employs TRBV28 and TRBJ2-7; D is possibly TRBD1 (5 bases). With 3 bases removed from V and 6 bases from J, the gap between germline ends came to 9 bases. Germline CDR1 MDHEN, CDR2 SYDVKM. This CDR3 spans 12 amino acids. The CDR3 loop is CASSLVRGEQYF. CDR3 bases: TGTGCCAGCAGTTTGGTAAGGGGCGAGCAGTACTTC.

The rearrangement uses TRBV15 and TRBJ2-7, with 7 positions matching TRBD2. The junction had 8 bases not matched to a gene; V was cut back by 6 bases and J by 3 bases. This CDR3 has 14 amino acids. Per germline, CDR1 LNHNV and CDR2 YYDKDF (reference sequence). The CDR3 loop reads CATRLSGTGYEQYF. The CDR3 nucleotides are TGTGCCACCAGACTCAGCGGGACTGGCTACGAGCAGTACTTC.

This chain's CDR3 is CASSGGTSGQPQHF. In DNA form, the CDR3 reads TGTGCCAGCAGCGGAGGCACTTCCGGCCAGCCCCAGCATTTT. The rearrangement joins TRBV6-5 to TRBJ1-5, with D uncertain. CDR3 length: 14 amino acids. The germline V gene has CDR1 MNHEY and CDR2 SVGAGI. V lost 6 bases and J lost 7, with 16 bases in between.

J is TRBJ2-7 and V is TRBV7-8, with D perhaps assigned TRBD1 or TRBD2 (5 bases each). Germline assignment: CDR1 SGHVS and CDR2 FQNEAQ. V shed 1 base and J shed 4 bases, with 14 bases lying between them. CDR3 length: 15 residues. CDR3 in amino acids: CASSLGDGLKYEQYF. For the CDR3, the DNA is TGTGCCAGCAGCTTAGGGGACGGATTAAAATACGAGCAGTACTTC.

J is TRBJ1-1 and V is TRBV4-3; D is ambiguous. Germline-derived CDR1 and CDR2 are LGHNA and YSLEER. Trimming cost V 3 bases and J 1 base, with 15 bases left between them. The CDR3 covers 16 residues. The CDR3 here is CASSQATGVTNTEAFF. In nucleotides, the CDR3 is TGCGCCAGCAGCCAGGCCACTGGAGTGACGAACACTGAAGCTTTCTTT.

This clone occurred once. Relative to the germline gene, one junction end is altered; a read error may explain this. The chain employs TRBV28 and TRBJ2-7; D gene uncertain. The germline CDR1 and CDR2 sequences are MDHEN and SYDVKM. The CDR3 has 11 amino acids. CDR3 in DNA: TGTGCCAGCAGCCACTCCCACGAGCAGTACTTC. Translating it yields CASSHSHEQYF.

The rearrangement links TRBV27 to TRBJ2-2, with D unresolved. With 4 bases removed from V and 4 bases from J, the gap between germline ends came to 10 bases. Germline V gene lookup returns CDR1 MNHEY and CDR2 SMNVEV (reference sequence). The CDR3 sequence is 14 residues long. CDR3 residues: CASSSIRTTGELFF. CDR3 DNA sequence: TGTGCCAGCAGTTCTATACGGACCACCGGGGAGCTGTTTTTT.

The chain carries TRBV7-9 and TRBJ2-3; no firm D call. Per the germline V gene, CDR1 is SEHNR and CDR2 is FQNEAQ (reference sequence). The V gene lost 1 base and the J gene lost 8 bases, with 10 bases spanning the gap. There are 13 residues in the CDR3. The CDR3 DNA reads TGTGCCAGCAGCTTAGGGTCACTGATTACGCAGTATTTT. As protein: CASSLGSLITQYF.

The chain couples TRBV27 to TRBJ2-1; 12 bases align to TRBD2. V gave up 5 bases and J gave up 5 bases; unmatched junction bases: 4. The CDR3 contains 15 residues. The germline CDR1 and CDR2 sequences are MNHEY and SMNVEV (reference sequence). The CDR3 is CASSTRTSGNNEQFF. The CDR3 nucleotides read TGTGCCAGCAGTACGCGGACTAGCGGGAACAATGAGCAGTTCTTC.

The V call is TRBV6-1, the J call TRBJ2-7; unclear D gene. CDR3 length: 12 residues. The V gene lost 7 bases and the J gene lost 2 bases, with 9 bases spanning the gap. The germline V gene has CDR1 MNHNS and CDR2 SASEGT. Written as DNA, the CDR3 is TGTGCCAGCACCCCCTCTCCCTACGAGCAGTACTTC. Translated: CASTPSPYEQYF.

The chain recombines TRBV11-2 with TRBJ2-7; D gene ambiguous. Per the germline V gene, CDR1 is SGHAT and CDR2 is FQNNGV. The CDR3 has 13 residues. V lost 5 bases and J lost 1, with 9 bases in between. The CDR3: CASSLFRSYEQYF. CDR3 coding DNA: TGTGCCAGCAGCCTGTTTCGGTCCTACGAGCAGTACTTC.

The chain recombines TRBV2 with TRBJ2-3; perhaps TRBD2 as D (5 bases). Germline CDR1 is SNHLY and CDR2 is FYNNEI. The CDR3 has 13 amino acids. The V gene lost 4 bases and the J gene lost 3 bases, with 8 bases spanning the gap. CDR3: CASSAGMTDTQYF. CDR3 sequence (DNA): TGTGCCAGCAGTGCCGGGATGACAGATACGCAGTATTTT.

The V and J genes are TRBV19 and TRBJ2-1; D possibly corresponds to TRBD2 (7 bases). Trimming removed 5 bases from V and 9 bases from J, with 23 bases in between. The CDR3 has 16 amino acids. The germline V gene encodes CDR1 LNHDA and CDR2 SQIVND (reference sequence). The CDR3 protein is CASSFTGGGAWVEQFF. Here the CDR3 DNA reads TGTGCCAGTAGTTTCACAGGCGGGGGCGCCTGGGTTGAGCAGTTCTTC.